The clone carrying this TCR beta chain appeared many times. The ends were cut back, 8 bases at V and 5 bases at J, with 22 bases in the middle. CDR1 and CDR2 (germline): MNHNS, SASEGT. The CDR3 is made up of 16 amino acids. The sample comes from a study of T cells in Graves' hyperthyroidism and ophthalmopathy. TCR beta CDR3 region amplification was performed from RNA transcripts. Primed by the HTBI set, a first-round RT-PCR was run on the TCR CDR3. TCRdb redid the calling of the multiplex PCR reads with MiXCR, one entry per CDR3 protein. The sample records about 400,000 distinct CDR3 sequences, roughly 15% being singletons.

The receptor comes from a woman in her twenties or thirties with Graves' ophthalmopathy. The rearrangement joins TRBV6-1 to TRBJ2-1; D is uncertain. The sequencing input was blood. The DNA of the CDR3 is TGTGCCAGCTATCCTTACTTGCCCCCCGTTCACAATGAGCAGTTCTTC. This codes for CASYPYLPPVHNEQFF.